One sample yielded the 27 T cell receptor beta chains listed below, sequenced in a study of beta chain features in type 1 diabetes (dated by TCRdb to between 2017 and 2018). Paper-wide results and their limitations: In all four CD4+ subsets, TCRB CDR3 length was moderately but significantly shorter in type 1 diabetes patients.

The library came from the immunoSEQ multiplex PCR assay. The entire amount of isolated RNA was reverse transcribed using the High Capacity cDNA Reverse Transcription Kit, so the sequenced TCRB transcripts were expressed ones. As stored in TCRdb, this immuneACCESS dataset retains in-frame rearrangements with V and J assigned. A fraction of the clones does not appear; measured against another copy, unresolved V genes explain less than half of the discrepancy, and the remainder lacks a known reason. The sample contains hundreds of thousands of clones, roughly 13% of them found a single time. Under 0.02% of the sample belongs to the ten largest clones. No antigen has been assigned to these receptors. The sample taken for sequencing was naive CD4+ T cells from blood. The meaning of the sample's cell subset or site label: true naive CD4+ T cells. These receptor sequences come from a man aged 25-45 years with type 1 diabetes.

In this sample, this clone turned up a few times. The chain employs TRBV4-3 and TRBJ2-1, with D uncertain. Between the trimmed V and J ends, which lost 1 base and 7 bases, there was a span of 17 bases. The CDR3 length is 16 residues. The V gene's germline CDR1 is LGHNA and CDR2 YSLEER. The DNA for the CDR3 is TGCGCCAGCAGCCAAGGGAGAACGCAACCTGGGAATGAGCAGTTCTTC. Its protein is CASSQGRTQPGNEQFF.

The chain is built from TRBV19 and TRBJ2-4; 10 bases agree with TRBD1. The ends lost 7 bases at V and 8 bases at J; junction bases unmatched: 5. CDR3 length: 13 amino acids. CDR1 and CDR2 (germline): LNHDA, SQIVND (reference sequence). In nucleotides, the CDR3 is TGTGCCAGTAATAGGGACAGGGGTGACATTCAGTACTTC. This codes for CASNRDRGDIQYF.

This clone was observed a few times. V is TRBV2 and J is TRBJ2-1, with D possibly TRBD2 on 6 matching bases. The CDR3 is 14 residues long. The V and J ends lost 6 bases and 8 bases respectively, with 17 bases between them. CDR1 and CDR2 from the germline V gene are SNHLY and FYNNEI. The CDR3 loop is CASSGTQEGYEQFF. The CDR3, as DNA: TGTGCCAGCAGCGGGACCCAGGAGGGTTATGAGCAGTTCTTC.

The genes are TRBV7-2 and TRBJ2-1; maybe TRBD1 (5 bases). The germline V and J ends were trimmed by 4 bases and 5 bases, with 18 bases remaining between them. The CDR3 covers 16 residues. Germline values: CDR1 SGHTA, CDR2 FQGNSA. The CDR3 region has the DNA TGTGCCAGCAGCTCCATCCCAAGGGGTCTAAACAATGAGCAGTTCTTC. Translation gives CASSSIPRGLNNEQFF. The complete variable domain, with remaining parts taken from reference TRBV7-2 and TRBJ2-1, reads GAGVSQSPSNKVTEKGKDVELRCDPISGHTALYWYRQSLGQGLEFLIYFQGNSAPDKSGLPSDRFSAERTGGSVSTLTIQRTQQEDSAVYLCASSSIPRGLNNEQFFGPGTRLTVL.

V and J are TRBV9 and TRBJ2-1; 7 bases agree with TRBD2. J lost 4 bases, V lost 0 bases, and 4 bases had no gene match. This CDR3 is built from 15 residues. CDR1 SGDLS and CDR2 YYNGEE come from the germline V gene. The CDR3: CASSVEGLPYNEQFF. For the CDR3, the DNA is TGTGCCAGCAGCGTAGAGGGACTACCTTACAATGAGCAGTTCTTC.

J is TRBJ2-1 and V is TRBV18; possible D gene TRBD2, 5 bases. Germline-derived CDR1 and CDR2 are KGHSH and LQKENI. This CDR3 has 15 amino acids. V gave up 2 bases and J gave up 5 bases, with 13 bases separating them. CDR3 sequence reads: CASSPGLGAHNEQFF. DNA for the CDR3: TGTGCCAGCTCACCAGGGCTGGGAGCGCACAATGAGCAGTTCTTC.

The CDR3 protein is CASSPYRGRAYEQYF. As DNA, the CDR3 is TGTGCCAGCAGCCCTTACAGGGGGCGGGCCTACGAGCAGTACTTC. The V call is TRBV5-4, the J call TRBJ2-7; 9 bases agree with TRBD1. The ends lost 4 bases at V and 2 bases at J; junction bases unmatched: 7. This CDR3 has 15 residues. The V gene's germline CDR1 is SGHNT and CDR2 YYREEE (reference sequence).

The chain is built from TRBV6-5 and TRBJ1-4; D remains ambiguous. Trimming pared 6 bases from V and 8 bases from J, leaving 13 bases between. The CDR3 is 13 amino acids. Germline CDR1 and CDR2: MNHEY and SVGAGI. The CDR3 here is CASRSQSGEKLFF. The DNA of the CDR3 is TGTGCCAGCAGGTCCCAGTCAGGAGAAAAACTGTTTTTT.

In its sample, this clone was seen a few times. The V gene is TRBV7-3, the J gene TRBJ2-7, with D possibly matching TRBD2 (6 bases). The CDR3 has 15 residues. The germline CDR1 and CDR2 sequences are SGHTA and FQGTGA. Trimming shortened V by 1 base and J by 2 bases, and 12 bases separated the two germline ends. CDR3 sequence reads: CASSLSGSGAYEQYF. In DNA, the CDR3 is TGTGCCAGCAGCTTAAGTGGTAGCGGAGCCTACGAGCAGTACTTC.

The chain recombines TRBV29-1 with TRBJ2-6, with 9 nucleotides matching TRBD2. Germline-derived CDR1 and CDR2 are SQVTM and ANQGSEA. The CDR3 runs to 16 residues. With V trimmed by 5 bases and J by 0 bases, 5 bases remained unmatched. CDR3: CSVTSGRNSGANVLTF. Written as DNA, the CDR3 is TGCAGCGTTACTAGCGGGCGAAACTCTGGGGCCAACGTCCTGACTTTC.

This clone was observed a handful of times. This rearrangement joins TRBV21-1 to TRBJ2-3; no DNA check was done on the table's D call, TRBD2. TRBV21-1 corresponds to a pseudogene. This CDR3 spans 16 amino acids. This CDR3 reads CASSKDKGSNTDTQYF. CDR3 nucleotides: TGTGCCAGCAGCAAAGATAAAGGGAGCAACACAGATACGCAGTATTTT.

This clone was counted a few times. The chain uses TRBV14 and TRBJ1-1; D is uncertain. Germline V gene data show CDR1 as SGHDN and CDR2 as FVKESK. The ends were cut back, 5 bases at V and 4 bases at J, with 17 bases in the middle. The CDR3 covers 15 residues. CDR3 sequence (DNA): TGTGCCAGCAGCTCGAGGAGGCCGAGAGGCACTGAAGCTTTCTTT. Its translation: CASSSRRPRGTEAFF.

The chain has TRBV11-2 and TRBJ2-5; D remains unclear. Per germline, CDR1 SGHAT and CDR2 FQNNGV. The CDR3 has 11 amino acids. V was shortened by 3 bases and J by 5 bases, with 4 bases between the two germline ends. The CDR3 DNA is TGTGCCAGCAGCTTCTCGGAGACCCAGTACTTC. Encoded protein: CASSFSETQYF. Together with reference TRBV11-2 and TRBJ2-5, the CDR3 gives the full variable domain: EAGVAQSPRYKIIEKRQSVAFWCNPISGHATLYWYQQILGQGPKLLIQFQNNGVVDDSQLPKDRFSAERLKGVDSTLKIQPAKLEDSAVYLCASSFSETQYFGPGTRLLVL.

This chain connects TRBV6-5 to TRBJ2-7; TRBD2 agrees at 11 bases. The V segment lost 4 bases and the J segment 0 bases; nucleotides outside the gene matches: 5. Germline-derived CDR1 and CDR2 are MNHEY and SVGAGI. This CDR3 has 16 amino acids. This CDR3 reads CASSSTSGASSYEQYF. As DNA, the CDR3 is TGTGCCAGCAGTTCGACTAGCGGGGCAAGCTCCTACGAGCAGTACTTC.

This clone was detected a few times. The rearrangement uses TRBV18 and TRBJ2-3; tentatively, D is TRBD2 (6 bases). V gave up 0 bases and J gave up 4 bases, with 14 bases separating them. CDR1 and CDR2 (germline): KGHSH, LQKENI. This CDR3 comprises 16 residues. Written as DNA, the CDR3 is TGTGCCAGCTCACCACCACGGGGGAGAGTGTCAGATACGCAGTATTTT. Encoded protein: CASSPPRGRVSDTQYF.

The sample holds a few counts of this clone. The V gene is TRBV25-1, the J gene TRBJ2-7, with D perhaps TRBD2 (6 bases). Germline V gene sequence: CDR1 MGHDK, CDR2 SYGVNS. CDR3 length: 13 residues. The V end was cut by 3 bases, the J end by 3 bases, with 9 bases between. For the CDR3, the DNA is TGTGCCAGCAGTGATCGGGGGAACTACGAGCAGTACTTC. This translates into CASSDRGNYEQYF.

The rearrangement links TRBV4-2 to TRBJ1-2, with D perhaps TRBD1 (6 bases). CDR1 and CDR2 from the germline V gene are LGHNA and YNFKEQ. The CDR3 has 14 amino acids. Trimming pared 4 bases from V and 2 bases from J, leaving 11 bases between. In DNA, the CDR3 is TGTGCCAGCAGCCCCGGGGGGCAAAACTATGGCTACACCTTC. Translation: CASSPGGQNYGYTF.

This rearrangement joins TRBV28 to TRBJ2-7, with TRBD1 matching over 9 bases. J gave up 0 bases and V 6 bases, and 6 bases lay outside the gene matches. Germline V lookup: CDR1 MDHEN, CDR2 SYDVKM. The CDR3 is made up of 15 amino acids. CDR3 protein: CASRASGQGSYEQYF. In nucleotides, the CDR3 is TGTGCCAGCAGGGCATCGGGACAGGGCTCCTACGAGCAGTACTTC.

This clone was counted between two and nine times. J is TRBJ1-2 and V is TRBV30; maybe TRBD1 (5 bases). V was pared by 2 bases and J by 7 bases, with 23 bases between. CDR1 and CDR2 (germline): GTSNPN, SVGIG (reference sequence). The CDR3 covers 16 residues. The CDR3 region is CAWSPQATGYSGGYTF. Here the CDR3 DNA reads TGTGCCTGGAGTCCACAGGCCACTGGTTATTCCGGTGGCTACACCTTC.

The J gene is TRBJ2-1, the V gene TRBV5-4; perhaps TRBD2 as D (6 bases). V was trimmed by 3 bases and J by 7 bases, leaving 29 bases between them. Per germline, CDR1 SGHNT and CDR2 YYREEE (reference sequence). The CDR3 has 19 amino acids. CDR3 amino acids: CASSSRAPSRREVRNEQFF. The CDR3 bases are TGTGCCAGCAGCTCACGTGCGCCAAGTCGGAGGGAGGTCCGGAATGAGCAGTTCTTC.

The V call is TRBV5-1, the J call TRBJ2-1; 11 bases are a match to TRBD2. The CDR3 sequence is 16 residues long. Germline values: CDR1 SGHRS, CDR2 YFSETQ. V lost 4 bases, J lost 3 bases, and 6 bases stayed unmatched. The DNA for the CDR3 is TGCGCCAGCAGCACCGATCTAGCGGGAGGCTACAATGAGCAGTTCTTC. Translation gives CASSTDLAGGYNEQFF.

This clone was counted only a few times. The rearrangement links TRBV15 to TRBJ2-1; TRBD1 matches 9 bases. CDR3 length equals 13 residues. The trim removed 3 bases at V and 8 bases at J, leaving 2 bases unmatched. Germline CDR1 is LNHNV and CDR2 is YYDKDF (reference sequence). The chain's CDR3 is CATSRDRGHEQFF. Here the CDR3 DNA reads TGTGCCACCAGCAGGGACAGGGGTCATGAGCAGTTCTTC.

The gene calls are TRBV5-4 and TRBJ2-7; 12 nucleotides line up with TRBD2. The germline V gene has CDR1 SGHNT and CDR2 YYREEE (reference sequence). The CDR3 covers 16 residues. Trimming removed 4 bases from V and 6 bases from J; junction bases left unmatched: 11. Here the CDR3 DNA reads TGTGCCAGCAGCCAAGATCTAGCGGGAGGGCCATTCGAGCAGTACTTC. It specifies CASSQDLAGGPFEQYF.

V is TRBV27 and J is TRBJ2-7; 9 bases line up with TRBD1. The CDR3 consists of 14 residues. The germline CDR1 and CDR2 sequences are MNHEY and SMNVEV (reference sequence). V lost 8 bases, J lost 7 bases, and 12 bases stayed unmatched. The CDR3 coding sequence is TGTGCCAGCGGACCCGGGACAGGGTCACGGGAGCAGTACTTC. Amino acid sequence: CASGPGTGSREQYF.

J is TRBJ1-4 and V is TRBV28; D uncertain. This CDR3 is built from 16 residues. Deletions cut 1 base from V and 0 bases from J, with 9 bases between. Per the germline V gene, CDR1 is MDHEN and CDR2 is SYDVKM. CDR3 DNA: TGTGCCAGCAGTTTATTTAGAGTTGCAACTAATGAAAAACTGTTTTTT. Its protein is CASSLFRVATNEKLFF.

This clone has only a few counts. The rearrangement joins TRBV7-9 to TRBJ2-7, with a weak D call TRBD1 (5 bases). Trimming shortened V by 7 bases and J by 2 bases, and 12 bases separated the two germline ends. The CDR3 is 13 residues long. Looked up from germline, CDR1 is SEHNR and CDR2 is FQNEAQ (reference sequence). In DNA form, the CDR3 reads TGTGCCAGCACCGTTCAGGGAACCTACGAGCAGTACTTC. It is translated as CASTVQGTYEQYF.

In this sample, this clone turned up a few times. The CDR3 nucleotides are TGTGCCAGCAGCTTGGGGGTAGCGGGAGTAACCGGGGAGCTGTTTTTT. The encoded protein is CASSLGVAGVTGELFF. The chain links TRBV5-4 to TRBJ2-2; 9 bases match TRBD2. After removal of 0 bases from V and 5 bases from J, the junction contained 5 bases not matched to a gene. The CDR3 spans 16 residues. The V gene's germline CDR1 is SGHNT and CDR2 YYREEE (reference sequence).